The present TCR beta chain was sequenced within a study of cytomegalovirus exposure and HLA in healthy donors (dated by TCRdb to about 2017). Study-level background: An earlier analysis of 587 of the donors reported 250 to 350 Gb of sequence data and approximately 120 million unique TCR beta sequences obtained from around 180 million T cells. An early release covering over 500 HLA-typed donors comprised roughly 300 gigabases of sequencing data and some 79 million unique TCR sequences. The genetic ancestry cluster associated with self-reported Caucasian donors included approximately 85% of the 398 genotyped donors. The aim of the study was to test whether cataloging public T cell receptors could identify signatures of past pathogen exposure. Using immunosequencing, the study profiled T cell repertoires from 666 subjects and related those repertoires to cytomegalovirus serostatus. Besides the first cohort of 500 to 700 subjects, a separate validation cohort made up of 90 to 150 different subjects was used. To predict cytomegalovirus infection status, the study brought together high-throughput TCR immunosequencing, statistical association of individual TCRs with disease status, and machine learning. In a later analysis, previously published TCR beta repertoires from hundreds of donors were re-analyzed and high-resolution HLA genotyping was added so that TCR occurrence patterns could be studied. Rather than drawing on any new phenotypic data, the later analysis identified candidate immune exposures from TCR beta sequences and the way those sequences occurred across donors. An earlier analysis of around 580 of the donors used high-throughput TCR beta sequencing to judge whether each TCR beta V gene segment behaved as functional or pseudogenic. Donor age, sex, ethnicity and CMV serostatus were compiled together with the repertoire data. Genome-wide SNP genotypes for about 55% of the 666 donors were used in a later genetic analysis, which treated that subset as a discovery cohort. All discovery cohort repertoires had been generated on a single sequencing platform. Both class I and class II loci were covered by HLA typing, at four-digit resolution. The number of typed donors differed by locus: about 620-640 for A, B, C, DRB1 and DQB1; some 500 for DQA1; over 600 for DPA1; and 450 to 480 for DPB1. Five DR-DQ haplotypes were treated as single units for association and clustering because of strong linkage in the cohort. Among 398 genotyped donors of the cohort, an average of around 240,000 unique TCR beta nucleotide sequences were sequenced per donor, 15% to 20% of them non-productive.

A few counts support this clone. Its specific antigen is unknown. There are no base qualities to consult, and no much larger clone falls within one base. General findings and caveats noted by the study authors: In a later analysis, most CMV-associated TCR beta chains were found to appear HLA-restricted, with HLA associations seemingly driven largely by CMV exposure. In an earlier analysis of roughly 560 of the donors, most TCR beta V segments were observed in productive rearrangements about 87% or about 30% of the time, broadly matching IMGT annotations. A further reported finding was that TCR beta sequences accurately predicted the HLA-A and HLA-B alleles for most subjects in the first cohort. A cluster of highly shared sequence variants was judged likely to be a technical artifact of the sequencing pipeline. Strong co-occurrence of HLA alleles, especially DR and DQ, made assigning TCR associations to individual alleles difficult. A later analysis associated about 17,000 TCR beta sequences with specific HLA alleles at a false discovery rate of 0.05. The classifier was reported to diagnose cytomegalovirus status with high specificity and sensitivity in both the original and validation cohorts. According to a later genetic analysis, donors in an Asian-associated ancestry cluster had fewer N-insertions in productive TCRs than the approximately 630-donor mean. A later analysis found that HLA-associated TCR beta chains were more clonally expanded and had lower generation probabilities than equally common non-associated chains. Several of the top co-occurrence clusters appeared to be linked to parvovirus B19, influenza, CMV and Epstein-Barr virus, according to a later analysis. Correlated functional status among segregating V segments might be attributable to linkage disequilibrium, but an unknown experimental factor could not be ruled out. This cohort had only TCR beta chains sequenced, and the lack of alpha or paired-chain data limited which features could be detected. Sequencing depth was assumed to be roughly uniform across donors in the presence/absence analyses, though that assumption may not hold. Across donors, most TCR sequences were observed very rarely, whereas some public TCRs were present in many individuals. Approximately 18 rarely observed V segments, including chromosome 9 orphons, were excluded from the earlier analysis of some 590 of the donors because counts were too low. The only immune exposure information available for the cohort was CMV serostatus. In a later analysis, TCR association rates were found to vary across HLA loci, with the most associated TCRs seen for DRB1 alleles and the fewest for HLA-C alleles. In a later genetic analysis, a missense DCLRE1C variant was associated with V-gene and J-gene trimming of TCR beta chains, and the association was replicated in an independent cohort. The authors suggested that the approach could potentially be generalized to other disease states and immunological phenotypes. In vitro tests confirmed that three of the cytomegalovirus-associated TCR beta chains recognize cytomegalovirus antigens. Because HLA typing was unavailable for some donors at each locus, only the typed subset was used in association tests. The study listed approximately 160 TCR beta chains as associated with cytomegalovirus.

Receptor libraries were prepared by the immunoSEQ multiplex PCR assay. The multiplex PCR relied on a mix of 60 forward primers for TCR Vbeta segments and 13 reverse primers for TCR Jbeta segments. Amplification of the CDR3 region of rearranged TCR beta genes was performed with a multiplex PCR assay on genomic DNA. The Illumina HiSeq System was used to sequence the amplified TCR beta libraries as 87-base-pair reads. The original pipeline was this. A later analysis tallied roughly 78 million unique TCR beta chains across the approximately 670 repertoires, and approximately 12 million of those chains were shared by two or more donors. Raw reads were error-corrected and collapsed into unique sequences by a nearest-neighbor algorithm in which closely related sequences were merged to remove PCR and sequencing errors. CDR3 sequences were aligned to IMGT reference sequences to assign V, D and J gene segments. For a sequence to be retained, a match of at least six nucleotides to both a V gene segment and a J gene segment was required. Rearrangements were classified as productive when the CDR3 lacked stop codons and remained in frame with V and J, and all other rearrangements were classified as non-productive. Following IMGT convention, CDR3 was defined as the stretch from the second conserved V-encoded cysteine up to the conserved J-encoded phenylalanine. Sequences without an unambiguous match to a single V gene segment were excluded from the earlier analysis of 587 of the donors. An earlier analysis of a few hundred of the donors classified V segments as functional when productive rearrangements were above 56.7% and as segregating when the standard deviation between donors was above 5%. A statistical classification framework was built for diagnosing cytomegalovirus status from the catalog of TCR beta chain sequences. In a later analysis, V and J genes were assigned by comparing TCR nucleotide sequences against IMGT/GENE-DB human TR gene sequences. In a later analysis, CDR3 sequences and most-parsimonious VDJ recombination scenarios were assigned using the TCRdist pipeline. A later analysis defined each TCR beta chain by its CDR3 amino acid sequence plus V-gene family, and excluded reads lacking a unique V-gene family. A later analysis removed nearly 600 highly shared, low-generation-probability nucleotide sequences to deal with suspected cross-contamination and a sequencing artifact. For each public chain, a later analysis derived a clonal expansion index from normalized ranks of inferred template counts within each repertoire. A later analysis computed generation probabilities with a VDJ recombination model fitted to out-of-frame rearrangements, and checked the results against IGoR. Hypergeometric tests were used in a later analysis to score TCR-TCR, TCR-HLA and TCR-CMV co-occurrence, with a repertoire-size bias correction applied to the TCR pairs. A later analysis estimated false discovery rates by permuting HLA or CMV assignments 20 times. In a later analysis, co-occurring TCRs were grouped using DBSCAN, with TCRdist sequence similarity added in when clustering inside HLA-allele-positive subsets. Co-occurrence clustering excluded repertoires with fewer than 30,000 or more than 120,000 public chains, plus five with anomalous nucleotide sharing. This immuneACCESS table, as held by TCRdb, lists in-frame sequences with V and J called but not all clones. Of the missing ones, under half trace to an unresolved V gene in checked studies; the others have no known cause. V, J and clone size derive from that table, while D and trimming were established from the DNA sequence. The sample has fewer than 75,000 clones on record, roughly 70% of them singletons. The leading ten clones occupy 9.5% to 15% of the sample.

The cohort consisted of fewer than 700 healthy bone marrow donors. All cohort members were sampled while nominally healthy, although unrecorded immune exposures were likely present. The donor tested CMV seronegative and was one of the 352 seronegative cohort members. Each donor provided a peripheral blood sample, and peripheral blood mononuclear cells were used for TCR beta sequencing. The Qiagen DNeasy Blood Extraction Kit was used to extract genomic DNA from the blood cell samples. The receptor's source is a man aged 65-85 years in good health and CMV-seronegative. Sequenced: PBMCs.

CDR3 region: CASSETALDTQYF. The sequenced DNA is TGTGCCAGCAGTGAAACAGCCCTAGATACGCAGTATTTT. The rearranged chain carries TRBV2 and TRBJ2-3; the D gene cannot be resolved reliably. The V end loses 2 bases and the J end loses 5 bases, and a stretch of 8 bases separates them. The CDR3 sequence holds 13 residues, the cysteine and phenylalanine included. Kept here is only the CDR3 DNA, which spans 39 bases and is read in frame from base 1. Taken from the germline V gene, the CDR1 and CDR2 loops are SNHLY and FYNNEI.